Shown below are 25 T cell receptor beta chains from a single sample sequenced in a study of cytomegalovirus exposure and HLA in healthy donors. Primers for the PCR totalled 60 Vbeta and 13 Jbeta. The method was immunoSEQ multiplex PCR; TCRdb's version includes in-frame clones alone and lacks a portion of them. The profile shows 90,000 to 140,000 clones, more than 60% of them singletons. Specimen: PBMCs. The receptors were sampled from a man younger than 40 in good health and CMV-seronegative.

The rearrangement joins TRBV10-2 to TRBJ2-5, with D possibly matching TRBD1 (6 bases). Germline CDR1 is WSHSY and CDR2 is SAAADI. V lost 6 bases and J lost 5, with 28 bases in between. This CDR3 is 18 amino acids long. For the CDR3, the DNA is TGCGCCAGCAGCGGCGACCATCGACAGGCTTCCGCGGAGGAGACCCAGTACTTC. This gives the protein CASSGDHRQASAEETQYF.

V usage is TRBV5-6 and J usage is TRBJ1-6; D remains unclear. CDR3 length: 13 residues. The V gene lost 4 bases and the J gene lost 8 bases, with 10 bases spanning the gap. Germline assignment: CDR1 SGHDT and CDR2 YYEEEE. This CDR3 is CASSGWEDSPLHF. In DNA, the CDR3 is TGTGCCAGCAGCGGCTGGGAGGATTCACCCCTCCACTTT.

This clone was detected only once. The rearrangement joins TRBV19 to TRBJ1-4; TRBD1 is a possible D gene (6 bases). Germline values: CDR1 LNHDA, CDR2 SQIVND (reference sequence). With 4 bases removed from V and 8 bases from J, the gap between germline ends came to 8 bases. The CDR3 spans 12 residues. CDR3 loop: CASSTGDEKLFF. DNA for the CDR3: TGTGCCAGTAGTACAGGGGACGAAAAACTGTTTTTT.

The chain joins TRBV25-1 to TRBJ1-1; no clear D. Trimming took off 5 bases at V and 1 base at J, with 17 bases between the two ends. This CDR3 is built from 16 residues. Germline values: CDR1 MGHDK, CDR2 SYGVNS. CDR3 sequence reads: CASSPPAWAKNTEAFF. The CDR3 bases are TGTGCCAGCAGTCCCCCGGCGTGGGCCAAGAACACTGAAGCTTTCTTT.

This clone was counted only a few times. CDR3 region: CAGRQGVNNEKLFF. CDR3 bases: TGTGCCGGACGACAGGGGGTGAATAATGAAAAACTGTTTTTT. V and J are TRBV30 and TRBJ1-4; 9 positions match TRBD1. Germline V gene lookup returns CDR1 GTSNPN and CDR2 SVGIG (reference sequence). The CDR3 is 14 amino acids. V lost 8 bases to trimming and J lost 4 bases; unmatched junction nucleotides: 8.

This clone was found once. J is TRBJ2-1 and V is TRBV11-3; 10 bases fit TRBD2. From germline, CDR1 is SGHNT and CDR2 YENEEA. Trimming at V came to 4 bases and at J to 5 bases, leaving 5 bases not matched to a gene. CDR3 length equals 15 residues. CDR3 DNA sequence: TGTGCCAGCAGCTCCACTAGCGGGGTCCACAATGAGCAGTTCTTC. Protein: CASSSTSGVHNEQFF. The entire variable domain, with the rest obtained from reference TRBV11-3 and TRBJ2-1, is as follows: EAGVVQSPRYKIIEKKQPVAFWCNPISGHNTLYWYLQNLGQGPELLIRYENEEAVDDSQLPKDRFSAERLKGVDSTLKIQPAELGDSAVYLCASSSTSGVHNEQFFGPGTRLTVL.

This clone was recorded only once. DNA of the CDR3: TGTGCCAGCAGCCCAGGGGGGCCCCCCTACGAGCAGTACTTC. As protein: CASSPGGPPYEQYF. V usage is TRBV6-1 and J usage is TRBJ2-7; possible D gene TRBD1, 7 bases. Germline lookup yields CDR1 MNHNS and CDR2 SASEGT. V was cut by 6 bases and J by 2 bases, with 14 bases left in between. This CDR3 spans 14 amino acids.

This clone was recorded a few times. The V call is TRBV28, the J call TRBJ1-2; D gene ambiguous. Germline lookup yields CDR1 MDHEN and CDR2 SYDVKM. V was pared by 6 bases and J by 0 bases, with 11 bases between. This CDR3 is 14 amino acids long. This chain's CDR3 is CASSLGSTNYGYTF. CDR3 coding DNA: TGTGCCAGCAGCCTAGGTAGTACTAACTATGGCTACACCTTC.

The V call is TRBV11-2, the J call TRBJ1-1; D perhaps matches TRBD1 (5 bases). This CDR3 region has 14 residues. Deletions cut 6 bases from V and 5 bases from J, with 16 bases between. Per the germline V gene, CDR1 is SGHAT and CDR2 is FQNNGV. CDR3: CASRLAAGGTEAFF. The CDR3 DNA reads as TGTGCCAGCAGACTCGCAGCGGGGGGAACTGAAGCTTTCTTT.

The chain is built from TRBV2 and TRBJ2-7; 8 positions agree with TRBD1. Germline V gene lookup returns CDR1 SNHLY and CDR2 FYNNEI. V shed 0 bases, J shed 7 bases, and the junction held 11 bases outside the gene matches. The CDR3 contains 16 residues. CDR3 region: CASSEAMLQGAGEQYF. The CDR3 DNA sequence: TGTGCCAGCAGTGAAGCGATGTTGCAGGGGGCGGGGGAGCAGTACTTC.

The rearrangement links TRBV19 to TRBJ1-2; no definite D call. CDR3 size: 14 residues. V was trimmed by 5 bases and J by 3 bases, leaving 13 bases between them. CDR1 and CDR2 from the germline V gene are LNHDA and SQIVND (reference sequence). The CDR3 protein is CASSRPEKDYGYTF. DNA of the CDR3: TGTGCCAGTAGTCGCCCTGAGAAAGACTATGGCTACACCTTC.

The chain is built from TRBV19 and TRBJ2-7, with a possible D match to TRBD2 (6 bases). V was pared by 3 bases and J by 6 bases, with 18 bases between. The CDR3 is 15 amino acids. Germline V lookup: CDR1 LNHDA, CDR2 SQIVND (reference sequence). The DNA of the CDR3 is TGTGCCAGTAGTATTGGGGGGAGAACCTCGTCCGAGCAGTACTTC. Amino acid sequence: CASSIGGRTSSEQYF.

The gene calls are TRBV13 and TRBJ2-2, with D perhaps matching TRBD2 (6 bases). The CDR3 is made up of 15 amino acids. V shed 5 bases and J shed 1 base, with 11 bases lying between them. CDR1 is PRHDT and CDR2 is FYEKMQ in the germline V gene (reference sequence). The CDR3 DNA reads TGTGCCAGCAGCCGGAGGGACGGGAACACCGGGGAGCTGTTTTTT. Translating it yields CASSRRDGNTGELFF.

The J gene is TRBJ2-5, the V gene TRBV15; maybe TRBD2 (5 bases). The J call may be mistaken, given a closer DNA end match to TRBJ2-7. This CDR3 is built from 13 residues. CDR1 and CDR2 from the germline V gene are LNHNV and YYDKDF (reference sequence). As DNA, the CDR3 is TGTGCCACCAGCAGAGCGTCGCGGGACGAGCAGTACTTC. It yields the protein CATSRASRDEQYF.

The chain employs TRBV19 and TRBJ2-5; 8 nucleotides agree with TRBD2. V lost 5 bases and J lost 2; bases outside the gene matches: 13. Germline V gene data show CDR1 as LNHDA and CDR2 as SQIVND (reference sequence). CDR3 length: 17 amino acids. The CDR3 spells CASSSDPPGLGQETQYF. Here the CDR3 DNA reads TGTGCCAGTAGTTCCGACCCCCCGGGACTAGGTCAAGAGACCCAGTACTTC. Drawing the rest from reference TRBV19 and TRBJ2-5, the complete variable domain is DGGITQSPKYLFRKEGQNVTLSCEQNLNHDAMYWYRQDPGQGLRLIYYSQIVNDFQKGDIAEGYSVSREKKESFPLTVTSAQKNPTAFYLCASSSDPPGLGQETQYFGPGTRLLVL.

This rearrangement joins TRBV19 to TRBJ2-7, with 8 bases that match TRBD2. Unmatched junction bases numbered 7, after V lost 3 bases and J lost 0 bases. The germline V gene encodes CDR1 LNHDA and CDR2 SQIVND (reference sequence). CDR3 length equals 16 residues. The CDR3 nucleotides read TGTGCCAGTAGTATTGGAAGCGGGAGTAGCTCCTACGAGCAGTACTTC. Translated: CASSIGSGSSSYEQYF.

This clone occurred a few times. The chain employs TRBV5-1 and TRBJ2-1, with TRBD1 matching 10 bases. The ends lost 4 bases at V and 4 bases at J; junction bases unmatched: 5. This CDR3 comprises 15 residues. The germline V gene encodes CDR1 SGHRS and CDR2 YFSETQ. The CDR3 coding sequence is TGCGCCAGCAGCCCGGGACAGGGGTTGTACAATGAGCAGTTCTTC. Its translation is CASSPGQGLYNEQFF.

This chain links TRBV11-2 with TRBJ1-1; the match to TRBD1 covers 9 bases. Germline V gene data show CDR1 as SGHAT and CDR2 as FQNNGV. This CDR3 region has 16 residues. After removal of 2 bases from V and 1 base from J, the junction contained 5 bases not matched to a gene. This CDR3 is CASSLSWGQGNTEAFF. The CDR3 nucleotides read TGTGCCAGCAGCTTATCCTGGGGACAGGGGAACACTGAAGCTTTCTTT.

The chain carries TRBV28 and TRBJ1-2; D is possibly TRBD1 (5 bases). CDR1 and CDR2 (germline): MDHEN, SYDVKM. Trimming removed 8 bases at V and 4 bases at J, with 14 bases between. CDR3 length: 13 residues. The CDR3 region is CASGGEEVYGYTF. DNA of the CDR3: TGTGCCAGCGGGGGGGAAGAGGTCTATGGCTACACCTTC.

This clone was counted a few times. The genes are TRBV6-4 and TRBJ2-7; TRBD2 matches 10 bases. V shed 3 bases, J shed 2 bases, and the junction held 4 bases outside the gene matches. Germline V CDR1 and CDR2: MRHNA, SNTAGT. CDR3 size: 15 residues. CDR3 in amino acids: CASSEASGRAYEQYF. The CDR3, as DNA: TGTGCCAGCAGTGAAGCGAGCGGGAGGGCCTACGAGCAGTACTTC.

The chain uses TRBV15 and TRBJ2-5; no clear D. The CDR3 extends over 15 amino acids. The V end was cut by 4 bases, the J end by 2 bases, with 14 bases between. Germline loops: CDR1 LNHNV, CDR2 YYDKDF (reference sequence). CDR3 loop: CATSTGLTAQETQYF. CDR3 in DNA: TGTGCCACCAGCACAGGCTTGACGGCACAAGAGACCCAGTACTTC.

This sequence joins TRBV6-6 and TRBJ1-2; D is unresolved. V lost 4 bases to trimming and J lost 8 bases, with 8 bases between them. The CDR3 covers 11 residues. Germline CDR1 is MNHNY and CDR2 is SVGAGI (reference sequence). The CDR3 spells CASSSTRGYTF. In nucleotides, the CDR3 is TGTGCCAGCAGTTCCACAAGAGGCTACACCTTC.

There are a few counts of this clone. This sequence joins TRBV28 and TRBJ1-5; TRBD1 matches 10 bases. The CDR3 totals 16 residues. Trimming removed 7 bases from V and 2 bases from J; junction bases left unmatched: 8. CDR1 and CDR2 (germline): MDHEN, SYDVKM. CDR3 amino acids: CASIGWDRGGNQPQHF. The CDR3 DNA follows: TGTGCCAGCATCGGATGGGACAGGGGAGGCAATCAGCCCCAGCATTTT.

The chain carries TRBV7-2 and TRBJ1-2; the D gene is possibly TRBD1 (5 bases). CDR1 is SGHTA and CDR2 is FQGNSA in the germline V gene. The CDR3 has 12 residues. The ends were cut back, 5 bases at V and 4 bases at J, with 8 bases in the middle. CDR3: CASSPDSYGYTF. Here the CDR3 DNA reads TGTGCCAGCAGCCCCGACAGCTATGGCTACACCTTC.

The gene calls are TRBV5-4 and TRBJ2-5, with 7 bases that match TRBD1. The CDR3 covers 17 residues. The germline CDR1 and CDR2 sequences are SGHNT and YYREEE (reference sequence). The ends lost 0 bases at V and 3 bases at J; junction bases unmatched: 11. CDR3 residues: CASSLAGSRGTEETQYF. The CDR3 DNA is TGTGCCAGCAGCTTGGCGGGTTCTAGGGGGACAGAAGAGACCCAGTACTTC.